These 26 T cell receptor beta chains were sequenced from one sample in a study of shared T cell receptors in the human thymus. Only in-frame clones appear in the TCRdb table, and some are missing; sequencing was by immunoSEQ multiplex PCR. The table includes about 710,000 clones, about 89% detected once. These sequences were also reported in another study, on human thymus T cells.

Sequenced sample: thymocytes. The receptors were sampled from a boy younger than two with a congenital heart defect.

This clone was seen just once. V usage is TRBV15 and J usage is TRBJ1-5, with D perhaps matching TRBD1 (6 bases). This CDR3 is 16 amino acids long. Germline assignment: CDR1 LNHNV and CDR2 YYDKDF (reference sequence). With 0 bases removed from V and 2 bases from J, the gap between germline ends came to 11 bases. The CDR3 sequence: CATSREGPGGNQPQHF. In DNA, the CDR3 is TGTGCCACCAGCAGAGAAGGTCCAGGGGGCAATCAGCCCCAGCATTTT.

The gene calls are TRBV4-3 and TRBJ2-1; 10 nucleotides line up with TRBD2. V trimming: 0 bases; J trimming: 4 bases; junction bases outside the gene matches: 6. Germline lookup yields CDR1 LGHNA and CDR2 YSLEER. CDR3 length: 17 amino acids. The DNA for the CDR3 is TGCGCCAGCAGCCAAGAGCAGACTAGCGGGCCTTACAATGAGCAGTTCTTC. The encoded protein is CASSQEQTSGPYNEQFF.

The chain recombines TRBV6-5 with TRBJ1-2; 8 bases are a match to TRBD1. CDR1 MNHEY and CDR2 SVGAGI come from the germline V gene. The CDR3 consists of 13 residues. The V gene end was trimmed by 7 bases and the J gene end by 2 bases; junction bases not matched to a gene: 3. The CDR3 region is CASTSGGNYGYTF. DNA for the CDR3: TGTGCCAGCACCTCAGGGGGCAACTATGGCTACACCTTC.

The chain couples TRBV6-6 to TRBJ1-5; 7 bases are a match to TRBD1. CDR3 length: 13 residues. With V trimmed by 7 bases and J by 7 bases, 7 bases remained unmatched. Germline V CDR1 and CDR2: MNHNY, SVGAGI (reference sequence). The CDR3 reads CASTDRVGQPQHF. CDR3 nucleotide sequence: TGTGCCAGCACCGACAGGGTAGGACAGCCCCAGCATTTT.

This clone was detected only once. This chain connects TRBV7-3 to TRBJ2-1, with 7 bases that match TRBD2. This CDR3 is 14 amino acids long. Germline trimming cut 4 bases from V and 8 bases from J; bases unmatched to any gene: 8. CDR1 and CDR2 from the germline V gene are SGHTA and FQGTGA. The CDR3, as DNA: TGTGCCAGCAGCTCCTCGGGGGGTGGGGATGAGCAGTTCTTC. Translated, it gives CASSSSGGGDEQFF.

This chain uses TRBV7-2 with TRBJ2-7; 11 nucleotides line up with TRBD1. The CDR3 runs to 15 residues. With 4 bases clipped from V and 6 bases from J, the junction kept 8 bases outside the gene matches. The germline gives CDR1 SGHTA, CDR2 FQGNSA. CDR3 loop: CASSSDRGLPGEQYF. As DNA, the CDR3 is TGTGCCAGCAGCTCGGACAGGGGGCTTCCGGGCGAGCAGTACTTC.

The chain employs TRBV5-1 and TRBJ1-1, with 7 bases aligning to TRBD1. The CDR3 covers 13 residues. Looked up from germline, CDR1 is SGHRS and CDR2 is YFSETQ. The ends lost 5 bases at V and 2 bases at J; junction bases unmatched: 3. Here the CDR3 DNA reads TGCGCCAGCAGGTACAGGGGAAACACTGAAGCTTTCTTT. It codes for CASRYRGNTEAFF.

The CDR3 sequence is CASSFSGTSVETQYF. CDR3 coding DNA: TGTGCCAGCAGCTTCTCCGGGACTAGCGTGGAGACCCAGTACTTC. V and J are TRBV5-4 and TRBJ2-5; 10 positions match TRBD2. Trimming at V came to 2 bases and at J to 5 bases, leaving 6 bases not matched to a gene. Per germline, CDR1 SGHNT and CDR2 YYREEE (reference sequence). The CDR3 contains 15 residues.

V usage is TRBV19 and J usage is TRBJ2-7; a weak D match, TRBD1 (7 bases). V lost 2 bases and J lost 5, with 19 bases in between. CDR1 is LNHDA and CDR2 is SQIVND in the germline V gene (reference sequence). The CDR3 runs to 16 residues. The CDR3 loop is CASSISSQGGSNEQYF. The DNA for the CDR3 is TGTGCCAGTAGTATATCAAGTCAGGGGGGTTCTAACGAGCAGTACTTC.

The V call is TRBV7-9, the J call TRBJ2-3, with TRBD2 matching over 7 bases. In germline, CDR1 is SEHNR, CDR2 FQNEAQ (reference sequence). Trimming removed 5 bases from V and 2 bases from J; junction bases left unmatched: 10. This CDR3 has 16 amino acids. This CDR3 reads CASSPRASGPTDTQYF. CDR3 nucleotide sequence: TGTGCCAGCAGCCCCCGGGCTAGCGGCCCCACAGATACGCAGTATTTT.

This clone has only one observation. The V call is TRBV7-9, the J call TRBJ2-7; maybe TRBD2 (6 bases). Deletions cut 4 bases from V and 4 bases from J, with 8 bases between. This CDR3 has 12 residues. The germline V gene has CDR1 SEHNR and CDR2 FQNEAQ (reference sequence). CDR3 DNA sequence: TGTGCCAGCAGCTCCAGCGGGTACGAGCAGTACTTC. Encoded protein: CASSSSGYEQYF.

The rearrangement uses TRBV19 and TRBJ2-7; tentatively, D is TRBD2 (5 bases). Germline lookup yields CDR1 LNHDA and CDR2 SQIVND (reference sequence). The germline V and J ends were trimmed by 3 bases and 2 bases, with 14 bases remaining between them. The CDR3 covers 15 residues. The CDR3 protein is CASSISPIGTYEQYF. The CDR3 bases are TGTGCCAGTAGTATTAGCCCGATCGGGACCTACGAGCAGTACTTC.

J is TRBJ2-5 and V is TRBV5-4, with 11 bases fitting TRBD2. V was pared by 0 bases and J by 4 bases, with 5 bases of the junction left unmatched. Germline V gene sequence: CDR1 SGHNT, CDR2 YYREEE (reference sequence). The CDR3 is 16 amino acids. In nucleotides, the CDR3 is TGTGCCAGCAGCTTGGTACTAGCGGGAGACTCAGAGACCCAGTACTTC. Translation gives CASSLVLAGDSETQYF. Full variable domain (remainder filled in from reference TRBV5-4 and TRBJ2-5): ETGVTQSPTHLIKTRGQQVTLRCSSQSGHNTVSWYQQALGQGPQFIFQYYREEENGRGNFPPRFSGLQFPNYSSELNVNALELDDSALYLCASSLVLAGDSETQYFGPGTRLLVL.

V usage is TRBV27 and J usage is TRBJ1-2; a possible D gene is TRBD1 (5 bases). Germline V gives CDR1 MNHEY, CDR2 SMNVEV (reference sequence). Trimming stripped 5 bases from V and 1 base from J, with 11 bases between. The CDR3 extends over 14 amino acids. The CDR3 region has the DNA TGTGCCAGCAGTGCCCAGGGTATTAACTATGGCTACACCTTC. Encoded protein: CASSAQGINYGYTF.

This clone was seen just once. The chain combines TRBV11-2 with TRBJ2-1; D is perhaps TRBD2 (6 bases). Trimming shortened V by 0 bases and J by 3 bases, and 12 bases separated the two germline ends. Per germline, CDR1 SGHAT and CDR2 FQNNGV. The CDR3 runs to 16 residues. DNA for the CDR3: TGTGCCAGCAGCTTAGATAATCCGGGGGTCTACAATGAGCAGTTCTTC. As protein: CASSLDNPGVYNEQFF.

V is TRBV27 and J is TRBJ1-2; 9 nucleotides align to TRBD1. The CDR3 has 23 amino acids. The V and J ends lost 0 bases and 2 bases, in that order; junction bases with no gene match: 25. Germline CDR1 reads MNHEY; CDR2 reads SMNVEV (reference sequence). The CDR3 DNA reads TGTGCCAGCAGTTTATCTATTCCCAGGGGACAGGGAGTCCCACCTCTTCTGAACTATGGCTACACCTTC. Residues: CASSLSIPRGQGVPPLLNYGYTF.

The chain couples TRBV28 to TRBJ1-1, with D unresolved. Trimming stripped 4 bases from V and 1 base from J, with 13 bases between. This CDR3 contains 15 residues. Looked up from germline, CDR1 is MDHEN and CDR2 is SYDVKM. CDR3 nucleotide sequence: TGTGCCAGCAGTTCCTCGACAAAAAAGAACACTGAAGCTTTCTTT. It specifies CASSSSTKKNTEAFF.

The genes are TRBV4-1 and TRBJ1-2, with D perhaps matching TRBD1 (6 bases). There are 15 residues in the CDR3. The V end was cut by 3 bases, the J end by 2 bases, with 13 bases between. CDR1 and CDR2 (germline): MGHRA, YSYEKL. The CDR3 region has the DNA TGCGCCAGCAGCCAGAAGGGGACACCGAACTATGGCTACACCTTC. Its translation: CASSQKGTPNYGYTF.

V and J are TRBV28 and TRBJ2-7; 7 nucleotides line up with TRBD1. V gave up 6 bases and J gave up 3 bases; unmatched junction bases: 11. The germline V gene encodes CDR1 MDHEN and CDR2 SYDVKM. This CDR3 spans 15 amino acids. The CDR3 bases are TGTGCCAGCAGCCCGGAACAGGGGATCGGCTACGAGCAGTACTTC. It codes for CASSPEQGIGYEQYF.

V gene TRBV19 combines with J gene TRBJ1-3, with 8 bases that match TRBD1. V lost 3 bases, J lost 3 bases, and 19 bases stayed unmatched. The CDR3 runs to 20 residues. The germline V gene encodes CDR1 LNHDA and CDR2 SQIVND (reference sequence). CDR3 amino acids: CASSIPKTEGQGPRGNTIYF. In nucleotides, the CDR3 is TGTGCCAGTAGTATCCCTAAAACAGAAGGACAGGGCCCCCGTGGAAACACCATATATTTT.

This clone was seen a single time. The chain joins TRBV7-9 to TRBJ2-3, with TRBD2 matching over 12 bases. This CDR3 has 16 amino acids. Trimming at V came to 5 bases and at J to 3 bases, leaving 6 bases not matched to a gene. Germline CDR1 is SEHNR and CDR2 is FQNEAQ (reference sequence). The CDR3 DNA reads as TGTGCCAGCAGCCTAAAGACTAGCGGGAGAACAGATACGCAGTATTTT. This gives the protein CASSLKTSGRTDTQYF.

The chain recombines TRBV9 with TRBJ2-3, with 7 nucleotides matching TRBD2. Per the germline V gene, CDR1 is SGDLS and CDR2 is YYNGEE. This CDR3 comprises 14 residues. V lost 3 bases to trimming and J lost 4 bases; unmatched junction nucleotides: 5. The CDR3, as DNA: TGTGCCAGCAGCGGGGGGGAGGGTTCAGATACGCAGTATTTT. Encoded protein: CASSGGEGSDTQYF.

The chain couples TRBV7-2 to TRBJ2-7; 7 nucleotides line up with TRBD2. The V segment lost 5 bases and the J segment 0 bases; nucleotides outside the gene matches: 10. CDR1 and CDR2 from the germline V gene are SGHTA and FQGNSA. The CDR3 is made up of 16 amino acids. The CDR3 protein is CASSNFLAGASYEQYF. In DNA form, the CDR3 reads TGTGCCAGCAGCAATTTTTTGGCGGGAGCCTCCTACGAGCAGTACTTC.

The V and J genes are TRBV19 and TRBJ1-5; maybe TRBD1 (6 bases). The V gene lost 9 bases and the J gene lost 11 bases, with 20 bases spanning the gap. Looked up from germline, CDR1 is LNHDA and CDR2 is SQIVND (reference sequence). CDR3 size: 13 residues. The CDR3 sequence is CASTGGSKSAQHF. Here the CDR3 DNA reads TGTGCCAGCACGGGGGGCAGCAAAAGTGCCCAGCATTTT.

V usage is TRBV28 and J usage is TRBJ1-2; D uncertain. This CDR3 is built from 17 residues. Germline lookup yields CDR1 MDHEN and CDR2 SYDVKM. The V end lost 5 bases, the J end lost 1 base, and 20 bases lay between the germline ends. The CDR3 DNA is TGTGCCAGCAGTCTACGACTACAGAGCAACATTAACTATGGCTACACCTTC. Amino acid sequence: CASSLRLQSNINYGYTF.

The chain carries TRBV5-1 and TRBJ1-5; D may be TRBD1 (5 bases). The CDR3 runs to 16 residues. From germline, CDR1 is SGHRS and CDR2 YFSETQ. V was trimmed by 1 base and J by 0 bases, leaving 11 bases between them. The CDR3 sequence: CASSLWGGDSNQPQHF. The CDR3 nucleotides read TGCGCCAGCAGCTTGTGGGGGGGGGATAGCAATCAGCCCCAGCATTTT.